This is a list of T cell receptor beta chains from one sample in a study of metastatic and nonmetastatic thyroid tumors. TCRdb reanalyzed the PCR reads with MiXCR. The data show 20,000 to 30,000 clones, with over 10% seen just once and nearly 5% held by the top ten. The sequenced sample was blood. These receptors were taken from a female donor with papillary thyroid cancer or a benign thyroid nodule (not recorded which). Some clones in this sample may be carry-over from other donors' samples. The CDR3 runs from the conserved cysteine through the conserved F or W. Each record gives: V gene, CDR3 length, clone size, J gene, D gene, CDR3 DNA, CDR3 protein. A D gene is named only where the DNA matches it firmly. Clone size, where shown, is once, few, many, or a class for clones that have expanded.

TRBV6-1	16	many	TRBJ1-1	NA	TGTGCCAGCAGACCCCGGGGAGGCACCGGGAACACTGAAGCTTTCTTT	CASRPRGGTGNTEAFF
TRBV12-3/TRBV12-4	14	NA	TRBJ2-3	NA	TGTGCCAGCAGTTTGACACTGCACACATATACGCAGTATTTT	CASSLTLHTYTQYF
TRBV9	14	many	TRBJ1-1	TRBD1	TGTGCCAGCAGCGTAGGTCATGGAGGGGGCGAAGCTTTCTTT	CASSVGHGGGEAFF
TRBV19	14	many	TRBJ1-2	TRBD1	TGTGCCAGTACCATGGGACAGACCCGGGACGGCTACACCTTC	CASTMGQTRDGYTF
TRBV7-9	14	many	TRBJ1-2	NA	TGTGCCAGCAGCTTATTACCCAGCAACTATGGCTACACCTTC	CASSLLPSNYGYTF
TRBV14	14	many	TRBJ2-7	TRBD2	TGTGCCAGCAGCCAAGTCCGGGAGGGAACAAAGCAGTACTTC	CASSQVREGTKQYF
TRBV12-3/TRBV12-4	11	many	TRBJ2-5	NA	TGTGCCAGCAGTTTCAGGGAGACCCAGTACTTC	CASSFRETQYF
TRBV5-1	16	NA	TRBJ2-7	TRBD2	TGCGCCAGCAGCTTGTTGACTAGCGGGAGCCCCTACGAGCAGTACTTC	CASSLLTSGSPYEQYF
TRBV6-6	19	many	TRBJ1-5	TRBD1	TGTGCCAGCAGGTCGGGAAGAAAAGGGGGCGTTGATAGCAATCAGCCCCAGCATTTT	CASRSGRKGGVDSNQPQHF
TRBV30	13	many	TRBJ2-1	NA	TGTGCCCATGGGGCAGGGGCCTACAATGAGCAGTTCTTC	CAHGAGAYNEQFF
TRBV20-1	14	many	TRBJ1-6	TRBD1	TGCAGTGCACCAGGACAGGGGGATAATTCACCCCTCCACTTT	CSAPGQGDNSPLHF
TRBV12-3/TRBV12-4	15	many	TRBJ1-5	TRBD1	TGTGCCAGCAGGGCCCGGGACAGCGTGAATCAGCCCCAGCATTTT	CASRARDSVNQPQHF
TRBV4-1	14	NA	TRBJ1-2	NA	TGCGCCAGCAGCCAAGACGGGGCGGGCTATGGCTACACCTTC	CASSQDGAGYGYTF
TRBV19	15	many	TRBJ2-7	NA	TGTGCCAGTAGTTCGGGACCAGTGTTCTCCTACGAGCAGTACTTC	CASSSGPVFSYEQYF
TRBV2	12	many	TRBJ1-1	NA	TGTGCCGAAGATGACAGGAACACTGAAGCTTTCTTT	CAEDDRNTEAFF
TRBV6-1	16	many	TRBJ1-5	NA	TGTGCCAGCAGTGTTTCGCGGGGTGCGAGCAATCAGCCCCAGCATTTT	CASSVSRGASNQPQHF
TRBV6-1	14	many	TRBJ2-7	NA	TGTGCCAGCAGAAAAACAGGGGACTGGTACGAGCAGTACTTC	CASRKTGDWYEQYF
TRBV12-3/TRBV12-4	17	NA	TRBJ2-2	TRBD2	TGTGCTAGCAGTACCACCGGGACTAGCGGGAGTGCCGGGGAGCTGTTTTTT	CASSTTGTSGSAGELFF
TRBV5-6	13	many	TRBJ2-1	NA	TGTGCCAGCAGCGCGTTAACCGTGAGGGAGCAGTTCTTC	CASSALTVREQFF
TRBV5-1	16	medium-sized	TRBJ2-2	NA	TGCGCCAGCAGCCCCGATGGCGGGACCTACACCGGGGAGCTGTTTTTT	CASSPDGGTYTGELFF
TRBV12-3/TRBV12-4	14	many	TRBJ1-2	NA	TGTGCCAGCACTCCACGGTGGGGAAACTATGGCTACACCTTC	CASTPRWGNYGYTF
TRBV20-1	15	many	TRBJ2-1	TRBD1	TGCAGTGCTGCCCCGGGACAGGGGGCGAATAATGAGCAGTTCTTC	CSAAPGQGANNEQFF
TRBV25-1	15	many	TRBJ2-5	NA	TGTGCCAGCAGTGAATCACGGACTACCGAAGAGACCCAGTACTTC	CASSESRTTEETQYF
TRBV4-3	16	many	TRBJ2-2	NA	TGCGCCAGCAGCCAAGATGGGGGAGTAAGGGCCGGGGAGCTGTTTTTT	CASSQDGGVRAGELFF
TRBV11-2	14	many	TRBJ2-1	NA	TGTGCCAGCAGCCCACGGGGGCCGGATAATGAGCAGTTCTTC	CASSPRGPDNEQFF
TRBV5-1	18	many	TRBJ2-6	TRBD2	TGCGCCCGCAGCCACGGGGGGGAGGCCGGGACTGGGGCCAACGTCCTGACTTTC	CARSHGGEAGTGANVLTF
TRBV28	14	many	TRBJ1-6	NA	TGTGCCAGCAGTTTATTGACCGATAATTCACCCCTCCACTTT	CASSLLTDNSPLHF
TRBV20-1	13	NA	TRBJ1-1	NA	TGCAGTGCTAGAGACAGCCTGAACACTGAAGCTTTCTTT	CSARDSLNTEAFF
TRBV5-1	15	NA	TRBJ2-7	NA	TGCGCCAGCAGCTTGGCCCCGGGGGCCGACTACGAGCAGTACTTC	CASSLAPGADYEQYF
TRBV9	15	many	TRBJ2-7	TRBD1	TGTGCCAGCAGCCCAAAGGGACAGGGCGACTACGAGCAGTACTTC	CASSPKGQGDYEQYF
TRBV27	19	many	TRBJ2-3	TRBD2	TGTGCCAGCAGTTTGGCGGGACTAGCGGGAGGTCGTGGCACAGATACGCAGTATTTT	CASSLAGLAGGRGTDTQYF
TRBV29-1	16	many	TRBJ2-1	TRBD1	TGCAGCGTTTCCGGGCCGGGACAGGCGACCTACAATGAGCAGTTCTTC	CSVSGPGQATYNEQFF
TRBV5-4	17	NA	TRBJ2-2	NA	TGTGCCAGCAGCTTGGTCTTTCGGCGGGGGAACACCGGGGAGCTGTTTTTT	CASSLVFRRGNTGELFF
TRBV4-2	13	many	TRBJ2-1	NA	TGTGCCAGCAGCCAAGGACGACGGGATGAGCAGTTCTTC	CASSQGRRDEQFF
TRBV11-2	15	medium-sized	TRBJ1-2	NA	TGTGCCAGCAGCTTAATCTCGAGGGGGAACTATGGCTACACCTTC	CASSLISRGNYGYTF
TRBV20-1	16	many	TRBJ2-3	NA	TGCAGTGCTAGGGATTCCCGGGACGTGAGCACAGATACGCAGTATTTT	CSARDSRDVSTDTQYF
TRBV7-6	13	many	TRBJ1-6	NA	TGTGCCAGCAGCCTTATGGCAGATTCACCCCTCCACTTT	CASSLMADSPLHF
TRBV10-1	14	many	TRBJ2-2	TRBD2	TGCGCCAGCTCCCGGACTAGGAACACCGGGGAGCTGTTTTTT	CASSRTRNTGELFF
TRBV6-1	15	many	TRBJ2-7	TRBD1	TGTGCCAGCAGTTTCAGGGACAGCTCAGCTTACGAGCAGTACTTC	CASSFRDSSAYEQYF
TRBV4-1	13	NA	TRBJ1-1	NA	TGCGCCAGCAGCCAAGATGAACAGAGACAAGCTTTCTTT	CASSQDEQRQAFF